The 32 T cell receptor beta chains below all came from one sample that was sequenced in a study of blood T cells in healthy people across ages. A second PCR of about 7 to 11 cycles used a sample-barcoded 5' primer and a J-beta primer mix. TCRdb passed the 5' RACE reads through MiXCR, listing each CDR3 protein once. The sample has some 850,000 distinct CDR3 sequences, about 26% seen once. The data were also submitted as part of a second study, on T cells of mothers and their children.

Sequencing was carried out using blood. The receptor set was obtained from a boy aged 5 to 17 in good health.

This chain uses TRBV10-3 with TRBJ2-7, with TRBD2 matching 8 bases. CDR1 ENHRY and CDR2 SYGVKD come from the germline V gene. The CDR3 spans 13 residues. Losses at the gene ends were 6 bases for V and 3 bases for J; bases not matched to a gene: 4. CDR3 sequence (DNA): TGTGCCATCAGCTCCGGGAGGGACTACGAGCAGTACTTC. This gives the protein CAISSGRDYEQYF.

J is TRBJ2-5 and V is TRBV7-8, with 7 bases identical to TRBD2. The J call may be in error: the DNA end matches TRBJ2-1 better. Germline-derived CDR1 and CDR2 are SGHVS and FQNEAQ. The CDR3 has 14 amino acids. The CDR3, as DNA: TGTGCCAGCAGCCTCCGGGACTATTTCTATGAGCAGTTCTTC. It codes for CASSLRDYFYEQFF.

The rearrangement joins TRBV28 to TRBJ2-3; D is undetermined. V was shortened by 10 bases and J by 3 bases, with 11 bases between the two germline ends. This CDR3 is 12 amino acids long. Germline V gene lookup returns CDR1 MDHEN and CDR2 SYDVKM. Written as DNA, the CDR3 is TGTGCCACCGGCCCCCGGACAGATACGCAGTATTTT. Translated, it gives CATGPRTDTQYF. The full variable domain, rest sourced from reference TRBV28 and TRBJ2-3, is DVKVTQSSRYLVKRTGEKVFLECVQDMDHENMFWYRQDPGLGLRLIYFSYDVKMKEKGDIPEGYSVSREKKERFSLILESASTNQTSMYLCATGPRTDTQYFGPGTRLTVL.

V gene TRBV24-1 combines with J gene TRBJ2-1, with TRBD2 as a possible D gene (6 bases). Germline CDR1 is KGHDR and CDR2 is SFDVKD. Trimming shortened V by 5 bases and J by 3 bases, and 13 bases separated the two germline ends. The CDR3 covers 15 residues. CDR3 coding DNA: TGTGCCACCAGTGGCGGGACCGCGGACTACAATGAGCAGTTCTTC. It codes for CATSGGTADYNEQFF.

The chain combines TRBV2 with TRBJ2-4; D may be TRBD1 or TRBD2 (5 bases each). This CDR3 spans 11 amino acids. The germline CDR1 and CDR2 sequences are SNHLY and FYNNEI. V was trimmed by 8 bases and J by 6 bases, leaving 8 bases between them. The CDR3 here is CASGGGNIQYF. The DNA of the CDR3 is TGTGCCAGCGGGGGTGGAAACATTCAGTACTTC.

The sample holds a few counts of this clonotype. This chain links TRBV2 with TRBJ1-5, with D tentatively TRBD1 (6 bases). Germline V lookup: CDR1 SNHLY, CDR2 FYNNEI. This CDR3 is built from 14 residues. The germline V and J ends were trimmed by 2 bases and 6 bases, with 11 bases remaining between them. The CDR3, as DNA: TGTGCCAGCAGTGAAAACGGGGGCAGTCAGCCCCAGCATTTT. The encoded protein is CASSENGGSQPQHF.

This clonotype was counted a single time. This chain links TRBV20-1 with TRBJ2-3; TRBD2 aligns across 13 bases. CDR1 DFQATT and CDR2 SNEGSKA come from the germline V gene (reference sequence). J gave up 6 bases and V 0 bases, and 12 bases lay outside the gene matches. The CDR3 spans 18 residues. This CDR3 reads CSARDARTSGGFGDTQYF. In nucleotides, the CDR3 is TGCAGTGCTAGAGACGCGAGGACTAGCGGGGGCTTCGGGGATACGCAGTATTTT.

CDR3 DNA sequence: TGTGCCAGCACACGGGCAGGGGGGACGTACGAGCAGTACTTC. Protein product: CASTRAGGTYEQYF. V is TRBV7-2 and J is TRBJ2-7, with D tentatively TRBD1 (7 bases). Germline CDR1 is SGHTA and CDR2 is FQGNSA. Trimming stripped 7 bases from V and 4 bases from J, with 17 bases between. The CDR3 extends over 14 amino acids.

The CDR3 is CSVDTSSRGYTF. The DNA for the CDR3 is TGCAGCGTTGATACCTCATCTCGGGGCTACACCTTC. This chain links TRBV29-1 with TRBJ1-2, with D unclear. Germline CDR1 and CDR2: SQVTM and ANQGSEA. V lost 3 bases, J lost 8 bases, and 13 bases lay in between. The CDR3 loop spans 12 amino acids. Looking up the rest from reference TRBV29-1 and TRBJ1-2 gives the full variable domain: SAVISQKPSRDICQRGTSLTIQCQVDSQVTMMFWYRQQPGQSLTLIATANQGSEATYESGFVIDKFPISRPNLTFSTLTVSNMSPEDSSIYLCSVDTSSRGYTFGSGTRLTVV.

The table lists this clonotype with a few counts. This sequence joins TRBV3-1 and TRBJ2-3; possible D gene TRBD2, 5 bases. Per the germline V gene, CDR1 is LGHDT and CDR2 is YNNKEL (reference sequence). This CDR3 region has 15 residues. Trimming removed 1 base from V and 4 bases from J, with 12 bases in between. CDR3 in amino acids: CASSQARPAADTQYF. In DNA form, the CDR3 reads TGTGCCAGCAGCCAAGCCAGGCCAGCGGCAGATACGCAGTATTTT.

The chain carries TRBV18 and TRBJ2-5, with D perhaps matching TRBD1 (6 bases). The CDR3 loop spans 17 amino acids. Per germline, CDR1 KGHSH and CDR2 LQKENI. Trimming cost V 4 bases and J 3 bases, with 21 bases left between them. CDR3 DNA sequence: TGTGCCAGCTCACTCCAGGCTTTGGGGGCCAAGGAAGAGACCCAGTACTTC. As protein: CASSLQALGAKEETQYF.

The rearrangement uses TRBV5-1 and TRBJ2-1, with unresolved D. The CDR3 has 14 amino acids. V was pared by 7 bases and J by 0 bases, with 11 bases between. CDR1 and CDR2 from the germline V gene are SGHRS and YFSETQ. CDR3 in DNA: TGCGCCAGCCTCTCCGGCAGCTCCTACAATGAGCAGTTCTTC. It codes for CASLSGSSYNEQFF.

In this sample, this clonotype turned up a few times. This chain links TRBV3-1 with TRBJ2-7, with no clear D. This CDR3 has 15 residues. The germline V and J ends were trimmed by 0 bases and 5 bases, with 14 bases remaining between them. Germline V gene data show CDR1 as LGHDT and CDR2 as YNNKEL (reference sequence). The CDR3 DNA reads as TGTGCCAGCAGCCAAGATCGACTGGGCGCGGACGAGCAGTACTTC. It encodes CASSQDRLGADEQYF.

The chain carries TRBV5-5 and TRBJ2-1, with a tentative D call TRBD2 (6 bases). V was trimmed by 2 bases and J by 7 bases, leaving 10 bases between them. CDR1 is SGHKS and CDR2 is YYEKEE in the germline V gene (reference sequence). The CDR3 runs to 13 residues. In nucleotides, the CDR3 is TGTGCCAGCAGCTTTTTCCTAGCGAATGAGCAGTTCTTC. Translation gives CASSFFLANEQFF.

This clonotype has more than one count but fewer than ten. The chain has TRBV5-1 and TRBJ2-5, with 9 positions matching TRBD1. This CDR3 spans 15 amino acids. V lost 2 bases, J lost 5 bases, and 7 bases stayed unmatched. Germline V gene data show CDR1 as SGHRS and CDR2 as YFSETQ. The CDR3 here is CASSLSGTGRETQYF. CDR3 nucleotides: TGCGCCAGCAGCTTATCAGGGACAGGGAGGGAGACCCAGTACTTC.

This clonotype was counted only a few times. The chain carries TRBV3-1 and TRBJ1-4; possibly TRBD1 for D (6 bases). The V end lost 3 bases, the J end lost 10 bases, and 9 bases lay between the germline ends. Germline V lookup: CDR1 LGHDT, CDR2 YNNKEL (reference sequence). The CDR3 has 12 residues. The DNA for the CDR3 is TGTGCCAGCAGCCAGACGGACAGAAAACTGTTTTTT. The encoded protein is CASSQTDRKLFF.

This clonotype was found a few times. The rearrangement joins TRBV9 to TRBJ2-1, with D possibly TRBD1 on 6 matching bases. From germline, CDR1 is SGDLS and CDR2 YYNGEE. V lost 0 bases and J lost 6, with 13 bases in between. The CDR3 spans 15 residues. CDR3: CASSVAPDRTNEQFF. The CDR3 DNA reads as TGTGCCAGCAGCGTAGCCCCGGACAGAACCAATGAGCAGTTCTTC.

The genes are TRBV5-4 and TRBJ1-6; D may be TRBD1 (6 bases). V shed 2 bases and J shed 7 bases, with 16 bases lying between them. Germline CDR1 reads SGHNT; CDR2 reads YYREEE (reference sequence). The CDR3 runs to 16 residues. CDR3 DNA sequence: TGTGCCAGCAGCTTAAACACCGGGACACTAAATTCACCCCTCCACTTT. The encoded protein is CASSLNTGTLNSPLHF. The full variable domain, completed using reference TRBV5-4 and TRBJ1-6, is ETGVTQSPTHLIKTRGQQVTLRCSSQSGHNTVSWYQQALGQGPQFIFQYYREEENGRGNFPPRFSGLQFPNYSSELNVNALELDDSALYLCASSLNTGTLNSPLHFGNGTRLTVT.

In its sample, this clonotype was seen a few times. The CDR3 bases are TGTGCCAGCAGCTTGGAGGACAGGGACCCTCAGTACTTC. Protein sequence: CASSLEDRDPQYF. The rearrangement joins TRBV5-4 to TRBJ2-5, with TRBD1 matching over 8 bases. The CDR3 runs 13 residues. Germline CDR1 and CDR2: SGHNT and YYREEE (reference sequence). With V trimmed by 0 bases and J by 11 bases, 6 bases remained unmatched.

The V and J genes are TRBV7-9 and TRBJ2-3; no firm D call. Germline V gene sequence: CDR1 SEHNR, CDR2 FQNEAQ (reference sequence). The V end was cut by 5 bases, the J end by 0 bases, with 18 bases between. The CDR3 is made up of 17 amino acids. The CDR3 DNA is TGTGCCAGCAGCGCAAACAGCTGGGTATCAAGCACAGATACGCAGTATTTT. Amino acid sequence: CASSANSWVSSTDTQYF.

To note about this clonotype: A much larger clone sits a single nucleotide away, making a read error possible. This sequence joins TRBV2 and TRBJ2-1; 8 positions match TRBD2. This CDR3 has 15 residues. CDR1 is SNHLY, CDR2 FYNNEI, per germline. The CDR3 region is CAGRLMDGGVNEQFF. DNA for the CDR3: TGTGCCGGCAGGCTTATGGACGGGGGGGTCAATGAGCAGTTCTTC.

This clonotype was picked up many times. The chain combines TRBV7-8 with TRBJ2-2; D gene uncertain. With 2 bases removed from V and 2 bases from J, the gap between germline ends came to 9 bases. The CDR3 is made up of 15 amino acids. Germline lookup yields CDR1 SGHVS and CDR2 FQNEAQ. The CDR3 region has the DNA TGTGCCAGCAGCTTACGGGCCGGTAACACCGGGGAGCTGTTTTTT. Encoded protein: CASSLRAGNTGELFF.

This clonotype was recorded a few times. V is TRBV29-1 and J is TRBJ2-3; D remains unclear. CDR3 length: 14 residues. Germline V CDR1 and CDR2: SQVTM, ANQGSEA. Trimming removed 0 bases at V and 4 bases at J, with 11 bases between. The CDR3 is CSVEDSDRADTQYF. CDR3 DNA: TGCAGCGTTGAAGACTCGGACCGCGCAGATACGCAGTATTTT.

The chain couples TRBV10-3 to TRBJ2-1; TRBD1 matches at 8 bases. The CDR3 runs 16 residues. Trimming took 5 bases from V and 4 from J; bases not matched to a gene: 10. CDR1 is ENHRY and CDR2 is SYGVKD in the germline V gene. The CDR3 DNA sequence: TGTGCCATCAGTAAAGACAGGGGTAGGGCTTACAATGAGCAGTTCTTC. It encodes CAISKDRGRAYNEQFF.

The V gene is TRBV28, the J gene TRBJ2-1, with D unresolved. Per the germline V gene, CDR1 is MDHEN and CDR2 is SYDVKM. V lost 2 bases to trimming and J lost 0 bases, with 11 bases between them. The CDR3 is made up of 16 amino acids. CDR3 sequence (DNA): TGTGCCAGCAGTTTACCCAATTTTAGCTCCTACAATGAGCAGTTCTTC. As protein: CASSLPNFSSYNEQFF.

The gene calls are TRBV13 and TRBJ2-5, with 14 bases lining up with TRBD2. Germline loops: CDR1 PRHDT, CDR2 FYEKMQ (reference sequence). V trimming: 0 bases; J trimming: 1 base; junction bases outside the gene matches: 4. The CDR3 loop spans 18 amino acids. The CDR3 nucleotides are TGTGCCAGCAGCTTAGGACTAGGGACTAGCGGGGGCCAAGAGACCCAGTACTTC. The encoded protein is CASSLGLGTSGGQETQYF.

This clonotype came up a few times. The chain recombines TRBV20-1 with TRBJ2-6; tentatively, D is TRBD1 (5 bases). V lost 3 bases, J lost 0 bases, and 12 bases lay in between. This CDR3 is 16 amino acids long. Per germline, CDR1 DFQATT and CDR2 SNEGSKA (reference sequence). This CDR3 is CSARHRLNSGANVLTF. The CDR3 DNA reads TGCAGTGCTAGGCACAGGTTAAACTCTGGGGCCAACGTCCTGACTTTC.

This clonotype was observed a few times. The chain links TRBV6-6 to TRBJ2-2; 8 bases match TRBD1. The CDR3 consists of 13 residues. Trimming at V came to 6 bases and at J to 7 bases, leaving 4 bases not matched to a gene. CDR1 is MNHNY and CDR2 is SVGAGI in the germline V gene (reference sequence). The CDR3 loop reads CASRGGQGGELFF. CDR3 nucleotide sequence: TGTGCCAGCAGAGGCGGACAGGGCGGGGAGCTGTTTTTT.

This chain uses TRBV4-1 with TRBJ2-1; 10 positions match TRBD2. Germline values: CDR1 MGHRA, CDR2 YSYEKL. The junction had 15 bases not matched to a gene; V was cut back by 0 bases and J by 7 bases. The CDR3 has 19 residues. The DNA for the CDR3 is TGCGCCAGCAGCCAAGATCCTATGGCTAGCGGGGGCCCGACGAATGAGCAGTTCTTC. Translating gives CASSQDPMASGGPTNEQFF.

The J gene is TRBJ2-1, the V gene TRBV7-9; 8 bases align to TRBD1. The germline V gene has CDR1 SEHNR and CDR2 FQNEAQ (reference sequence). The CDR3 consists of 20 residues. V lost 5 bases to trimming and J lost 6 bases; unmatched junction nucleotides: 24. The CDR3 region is CASSDPPGTGISRRPNEQFF. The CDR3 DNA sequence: TGTGCCAGCAGCGATCCGCCCGGGACAGGAATTAGCAGGAGGCCCAATGAGCAGTTCTTC.

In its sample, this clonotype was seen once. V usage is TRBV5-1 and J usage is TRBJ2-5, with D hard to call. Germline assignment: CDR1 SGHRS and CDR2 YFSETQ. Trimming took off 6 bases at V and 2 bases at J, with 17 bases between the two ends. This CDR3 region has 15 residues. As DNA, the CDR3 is TGCGCCAGCATGACCAACCCGGGTCGTCAAGAGACCCAGTACTTC. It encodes CASMTNPGRQETQYF. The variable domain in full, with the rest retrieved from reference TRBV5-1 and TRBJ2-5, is KAGVTQTPRYLIKTRGQQVTLSCSPISGHRSVSWYQQTPGQGLQFLFEYFSETQRNKGNFPGRFSGRQFSNSRSEMNVSTLELGDSALYLCASMTNPGRQETQYFGPGTRLLVL.

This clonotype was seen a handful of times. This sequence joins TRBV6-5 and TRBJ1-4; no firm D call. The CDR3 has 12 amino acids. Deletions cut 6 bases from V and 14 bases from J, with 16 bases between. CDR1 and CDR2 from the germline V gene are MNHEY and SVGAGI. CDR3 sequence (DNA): TGTGCCAGCAGCCCTGGTGGCGTCCGGCTGTTTTTT. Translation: CASSPGGVRLFF.